This T cell receptor (beta chain) was retrieved from a study of T cells in localized non-small cell lung cancer. TCRdb keeps only in-frame clones here, not all; method: immunoSEQ multiplex PCR. The profile covers 65,000 to 95,000 clones, with around 80% appearing a single time and over 15% taken by the ten largest. The V and J ends lost 3 bases and 7 bases, in that order; junction bases with no gene match: 6. CDR1 is SGHVS and CDR2 is FNYEAQ in the germline V gene. There are 15 residues in the CDR3. The clonotype comes from a man between 40 and 70 years old with stage II squamous cell lung carcinoma. J is TRBJ2-1 and V is TRBV7-6; 10 bases line up with TRBD2. The source material was PBMCs, sampled before any cancer treatment. CDR3 DNA sequence: TGTGCCAGCAGCTTGGGAGCGGGGGGGGGAAATGAGCAGTTCTTC. This codes for CASSLGAGGGNEQFF. The full variable domain, rest sourced from reference TRBV7-6 and TRBJ2-1, is GAGVSQSPRYKVTKRGQDVALRCDPISGHVSLYWYRQALGQGPEFLTYFNYEAQQDKSGLPNDRFSAERPEGSISTLTIQRTEQRDSAMYRCASSLGAGGGNEQFFGPGTRLTVL.